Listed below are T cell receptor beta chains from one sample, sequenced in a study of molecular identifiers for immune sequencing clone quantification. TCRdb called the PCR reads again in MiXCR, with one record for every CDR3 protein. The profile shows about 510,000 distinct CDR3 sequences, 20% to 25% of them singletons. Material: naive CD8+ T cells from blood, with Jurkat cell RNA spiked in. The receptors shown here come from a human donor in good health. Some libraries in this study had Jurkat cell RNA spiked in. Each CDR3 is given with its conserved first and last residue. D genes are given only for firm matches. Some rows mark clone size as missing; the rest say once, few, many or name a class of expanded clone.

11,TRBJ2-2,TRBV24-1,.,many,CATSVPGELFF,TGTGCCACCAGTGTTCCCGGGGAGCTGTTTTTT
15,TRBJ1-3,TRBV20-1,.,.,CSAREPDRPGNTIYF,TGCAGTGCTAGAGAACCGGACCGTCCTGGAAACACCATATATTTT
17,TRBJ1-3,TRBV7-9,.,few,CASSLGGVGGSFDTIYF,TGTGCCAGCAGCCTCGGTGGGGTGGGGGGCTCTTTCGACACCATATATTTT
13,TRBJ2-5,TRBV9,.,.,CASSRGWEETQYF,TGTGCCAGCAGTAGGGGTTGGGAAGAGACCCAGTACTTC
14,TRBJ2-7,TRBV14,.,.,CASSQGQKWHEQYF,TGTGCCAGCAGCCAAGGGCAGAAATGGCACGAGCAGTACTTC
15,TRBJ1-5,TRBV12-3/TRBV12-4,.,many,CASSSSGYSNQPQHF,TGTGCCAGCAGTTCGTCGGGGTATAGCAATCAGCCCCAGCATTTT
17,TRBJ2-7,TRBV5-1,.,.,CASSPLSAQAQSYEQYF,TGCGCCAGCAGCCCACTCTCAGCGCAGGCACAATCCTACGAGCAGTACTTC
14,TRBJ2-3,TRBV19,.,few,CASSIHGGTDTQYF,TGTGCCAGTAGTATACACGGGGGAACAGATACGCAGTATTTT
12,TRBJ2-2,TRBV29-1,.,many,CSVVVFPGELFF,TGCAGCGTTGTAGTATTCCCCGGGGAGCTGTTTTTT
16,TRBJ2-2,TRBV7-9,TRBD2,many,CASSSTSGPNTGELFF,TGTGCCAGCAGCTCGACTAGCGGGCCGAACACCGGGGAGCTGTTTTTT
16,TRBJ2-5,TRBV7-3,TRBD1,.,CASSTGAGGKGETQYF,TGTGCCAGCAGCACAGGGGCAGGTGGAAAGGGAGAGACCCAGTACTTC
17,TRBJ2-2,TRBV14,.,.,CTSSQELRLDNTGELFF,TGTACCAGCAGCCAAGAGCTTCGCCTAGACAACACCGGGGAGCTGTTTTTT
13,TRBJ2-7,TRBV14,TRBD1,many,CASSPRGYSEQYF,TGTGCCAGCAGCCCCAGGGGGTACTCCGAGCAGTACTTC
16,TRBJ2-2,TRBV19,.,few,CASSIAGAPNTGELFF,TGTGCCAGTAGTATAGCCGGGGCCCCGAACACCGGGGAGCTGTTTTTT
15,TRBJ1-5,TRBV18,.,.,CASRRDSDSNQPQHF,TGTGCCAGCAGGCGGGACTCTGATAGCAATCAGCCCCAGCATTTT
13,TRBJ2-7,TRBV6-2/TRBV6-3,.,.,CASTYTSAYEQYF,TGTGCCAGCACCTACACCTCGGCCTACGAGCAGTACTTC
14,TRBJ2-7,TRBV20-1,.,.,CSARRPRSSYEQYF,TGCAGTGCTAGACGACCTAGGAGCTCCTACGAGCAGTACTTC
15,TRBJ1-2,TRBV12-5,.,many,CASGLEGMHFYGYTF,TGTGCTAGTGGTTTGGAAGGAATGCATTTCTATGGCTACACCTTC
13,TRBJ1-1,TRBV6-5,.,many,CASSYSTGLLAFF,TGTGCCAGCAGTTACTCGACAGGCCTCCTAGCTTTCTTT
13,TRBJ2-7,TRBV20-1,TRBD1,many,CSAREQGLYEQYF,TGCAGTGCTAGGGAACAGGGGTTGTACGAGCAGTACTTC
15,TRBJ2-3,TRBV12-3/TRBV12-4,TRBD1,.,CASSLMDRATDTQYF,TGTGCCAGCAGCCTTATGGACAGGGCCACAGATACGCAGTATTTT
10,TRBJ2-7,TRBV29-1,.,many,CSVDIYEQYF,TGCAGCGTTGATATATACGAGCAGTACTTC
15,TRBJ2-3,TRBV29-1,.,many,CSVPLPGSFTDTQYF,TGCAGCGTTCCCCTTCCAGGAAGCTTCACAGATACGCAGTATTTT
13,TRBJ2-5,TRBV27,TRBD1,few,CASRGQGKETQYF,TGTGCCAGCCGGGGACAGGGGAAAGAGACCCAGTACTTC
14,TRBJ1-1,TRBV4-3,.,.,CASSQGPVWTEAFF,TGCGCCAGCAGCCAAGGACCGGTATGGACTGAAGCTTTCTTT
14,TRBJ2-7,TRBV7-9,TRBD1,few,CASSLIQGALEQYF,TGTGCCAGCAGCTTAATACAGGGGGCATTGGAGCAGTACTTC